The T cell receptor (beta chain) described here comes from a study of shared clonotypes between healthy human individuals. Repertoires were generated with immunoSEQ multiplex PCR, while TCRdb's copy carries only in-frame clones and drops some. The sample lists about 1,800,000 clones; approximately 94% were seen once. Findings of the study overall: Expectations were that clonotype sharing among donors would be affected by sequencing depth. The sharing of 4% to 5.5% of naive CD4 clonotypes was seen across a handful of donors.

This CDR3 comprises 15 residues. V was pared by 6 bases and J by 4 bases, with 11 bases of the junction left unmatched. The germline V gene encodes CDR1 MNHEY and CDR2 SMNVEV (reference sequence). On this clone: Its target is not known.

CD45RO-negative, CCR7-selected cells formed the naive CD8 fraction, which excluded terminally differentiated effector memory CD45RA+ cells. This TCR derives from a young man in good health. The sequenced sample was naive CD8+ T cells sorted from blood. The chain couples TRBV27 to TRBJ1-2; 7 nucleotides align to TRBD1. The CDR3 DNA follows: TGTGCCAGCAGATCGCGGGGGACAGCCGTCTATGGCTACACCTTC. The encoded protein is CASRSRGTAVYGYTF.